This T cell receptor (beta chain) was recorded in a study of a mutant IDH1 vaccine in newly diagnosed glioma. Overall study: There were roughly 60% males and roughly 40% females among treated patients, whose mean age was about 40 years. Patients' prior therapy spanned radiotherapy, temozolomide, or both; most underwent both. Whole-study findings and limits: Top-clonotype changes in peripheral T cells seemed unrelated to pseudoprogression.

The time point: week 5, during vaccination. The investigators gave 300 ug of mutant IDH1 20-mer peptide in each vaccine dose, together with topical imiquimod. This CDR3 is 16 amino acids long. V dropped 2 bases and J dropped 0 bases, with 10 bases sitting between them. The germline V gene encodes CDR1 SGHTA and CDR2 FQGNSA. Using immunoSEQ multiplex PCR, the repertoire was profiled, and TCRdb retains in-frame clones only, with some absent. The sample records approximately 60,000 clones, around 82% being singletons. Worth noting for this clone: Antigen: not known.

The receptor was derived from a woman aged 18-29 years with glioma. Some clones in this sample may be carry-over from other donors' samples. The chain uses TRBV7-2 and TRBJ2-2; possible D gene TRBD1, 6 bases. Source: PBMCs, taken from a glioma patient whose treatment included an IDH1 peptide vaccine. CDR3 in DNA: TGTGCCAGCAGCTTAAGGGGGTGGACGAACACCGGGGAGCTGTTTTTT. Its protein is CASSLRGWTNTGELFF.